One sample yielded the 5 T cell receptor beta chains listed below, sequenced in a study of response to subunit inactivated influenza vaccine (dated 2018 in TCRdb). Receptor libraries were prepared by RT-PCR. The instrument given in TCRdb is Illumina HiSeq 2500. Clones were called with MiXCR by TCRdb after fastp trimmed the public reads at Q25, and only in-frame beta chains were retained. Each CDR3 protein gets just one entry, which takes the most common genes and DNA from the rows behind it. This sample has about half a million distinct CDR3 sequences in its table, and about 25% of those were observed once. Around 1.8% of the sample lies in the top ten. Sequences were derived from CD4+ T cells sorted from PBMCs, sampled about 5 days after vaccination. These receptor sequences come from a man aged 45 to 65 who received an inactivated influenza vaccine. Donor details come from another sample of the same person, matched by shared clones.

The chain is built from TRBV12-3 or TRBV12-4 and TRBJ2-2; D remains ambiguous. Trimming left V 6 bases short and J 6 bases short, with 11 bases between. The CDR3 is 13 residues long. This CDR3 reads CASRPDGAGELFF. The CDR3 DNA follows: TGTGCCAGCAGGCCGGACGGCGCCGGGGAGCTGTTTTTT.

The chain employs TRBV28 and TRBJ1-2; no reliable D call. CDR1 and CDR2 (germline): MDHEN, SYDVKM. There are 14 residues in the CDR3. Trimming stripped 0 bases from V and 2 bases from J, with 7 bases between. Written as DNA, the CDR3 is TGTGCCAGCAGTTTATGGTCAGGAAACTATGGCTACACCTTC. Its translation: CASSLWSGNYGYTF.

This clonotype occurred a few times. This chain uses TRBV25-1 with TRBJ2-1, with TRBD2 identical over 13 bases. The CDR3 runs to 18 residues. The V segment lost 0 bases and the J segment 4 bases; nucleotides outside the gene matches: 6. The germline V gene encodes CDR1 MGHDK and CDR2 SYGVNS. The CDR3 protein is CASSEYLTSGRTYNEQFF. CDR3 DNA sequence: TGTGCCAGCAGTGAATATCTGACTAGCGGGAGGACGTACAATGAGCAGTTCTTC.

This clonotype showed up many times. The chain carries TRBV5-1 and TRBJ2-7; D not resolved. The V gene lost 0 bases and the J gene lost 0 bases, with 7 bases spanning the gap. Germline loops: CDR1 SGHRS, CDR2 YFSETQ. This CDR3 has 14 amino acids. The CDR3 nucleotides read TGCGCCAGCAGCTTGGTAGAACCCTCCTACGAGCAGTACTTC. Encoded protein: CASSLVEPSYEQYF.

The rearrangement links TRBV4-1 to TRBJ1-2; D is ambiguous. The V and J ends lost 0 bases and 4 bases respectively, with 12 bases between them. The CDR3 extends over 15 amino acids. Germline V gives CDR1 MGHRA, CDR2 YSYEKL. This CDR3 reads CASSQDGRTPYGYTF. DNA for the CDR3: TGCGCCAGCAGCCAAGATGGCAGAACTCCCTATGGCTACACCTTC.